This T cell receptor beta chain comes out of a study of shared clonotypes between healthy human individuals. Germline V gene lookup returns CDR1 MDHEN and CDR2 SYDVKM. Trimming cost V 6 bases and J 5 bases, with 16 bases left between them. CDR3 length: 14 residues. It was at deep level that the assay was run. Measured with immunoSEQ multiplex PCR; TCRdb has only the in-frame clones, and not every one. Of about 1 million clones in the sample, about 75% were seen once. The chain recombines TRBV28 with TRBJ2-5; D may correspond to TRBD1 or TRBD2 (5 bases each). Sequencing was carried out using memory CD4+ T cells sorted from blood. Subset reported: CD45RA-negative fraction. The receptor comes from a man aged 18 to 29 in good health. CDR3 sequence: CASRSTGAGETQYF. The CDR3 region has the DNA TGTGCCAGCAGGAGTACCGGGGCCGGGGAGACCCAGTACTTC.